This T cell receptor beta chain was retrieved from a study of CD8 T cells in ankylosing spondylitis (dated by TCRdb to about 2017). Looking at the study overall: The study set out to find disease-linked TCR variants by profiling T cell receptor beta repertoires in ankylosing spondylitis patients and healthy donors. The full study cohort was made up of about two dozen ankylosing spondylitis patients and 108 healthy donors. Peripheral blood was sampled, and synovial fluid was also collected from ankylosing spondylitis patients. Summary of the overall study and its limitations: Some of the motif variants had been reported before in the synovial fluid and blood of reactive arthritis patients, a finding that suggests common disease-initiation mechanisms. Significant enrichment of the disease-linked clones was reported in matched synovial fluid samples from ankylosing spondylitis patients. Blood from ankylosing spondylitis patients appeared to be characterized by a TCR beta motif made up of seven or eight highly homologous amino acid variants. In peripheral blood, the disease-linked clones were found at relatively low frequencies and had a CD8+ phenotype.

Sequencer: Illumina HiSeq 2500. Quantitative 5'-RACE with molecular barcodes was the method used to prepare the TCR beta libraries. In the source study's methods: A new computational method based on a probabilistic model of VDJ rearrangement was used to identify disease-linked TCR variants. TCRdb handled the public reads itself, with Q25 trimming in fastp and clone calling in MiXCR, and kept productive beta chains. Every distinct CDR3 protein forms one entry, paired with its most common genes and DNA. Clone size and V and J calls follow TCRdb, not the original study. The sample contains some 250,000 distinct CDR3 sequences, more than 20% of them found a single time. Over 0.55% of the sample comes from the top ten. This clonotype was recorded many times. There is no known antigen for this receptor. Within one base of it there is no much larger clone, and no base qualities were kept. The V end gives up 4 bases and the J end 4 bases, leaving 8 bases in the junction not matched to a gene. Based on the germline V gene, the CDR1 and CDR2 sequences are SGHRS and YFSETQ. The CDR3 runs 16 residues from the cysteine to the phenylalanine. The kept DNA is CDR3 alone, 48 bases in frame from the first base.

This clonotype originated in a male donor with ankylosing spondylitis or in good health (not recorded which). This receptor chain uses TRBV5-1 and TRBJ2-2, with 9 junctional bases fitting TRBD1. Input material: blood, either unsorted or a sorted T cell fraction (not recorded which). The DNA sequence is TGCGCCAGCAGCGCCCAGACAGGGGGGATCACCGGGGAGCTGTTTTTT. Translated, it gives CASSAQTGGITGELFF.